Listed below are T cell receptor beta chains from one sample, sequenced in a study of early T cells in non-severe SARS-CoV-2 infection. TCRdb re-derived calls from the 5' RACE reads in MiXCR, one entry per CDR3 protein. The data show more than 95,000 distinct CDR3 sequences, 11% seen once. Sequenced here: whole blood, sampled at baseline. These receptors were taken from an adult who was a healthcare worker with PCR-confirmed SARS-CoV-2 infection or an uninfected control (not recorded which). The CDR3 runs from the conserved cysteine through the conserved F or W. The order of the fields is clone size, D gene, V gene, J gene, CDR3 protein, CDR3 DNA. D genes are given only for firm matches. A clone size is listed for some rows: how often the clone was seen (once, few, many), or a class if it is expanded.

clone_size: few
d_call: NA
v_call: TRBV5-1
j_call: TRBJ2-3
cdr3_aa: CASSLRQTTDTQYF
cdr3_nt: TGCGCCAGCAGCTTGCGGCAGACTACAGATACGCAGTATTTT

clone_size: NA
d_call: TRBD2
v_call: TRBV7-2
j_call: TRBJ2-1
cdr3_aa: CASSQRRGGRNEQFF
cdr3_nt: TGTGCCAGCAGTCAAAGGCGGGGGGGCCGCAATGAGCAGTTCTTC

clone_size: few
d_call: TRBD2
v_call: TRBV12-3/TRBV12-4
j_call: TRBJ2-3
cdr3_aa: CASSVAGPSTDTQYF
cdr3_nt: TGTGCCAGCAGTGTAGCGGGGCCAAGCACAGATACGCAGTATTTT

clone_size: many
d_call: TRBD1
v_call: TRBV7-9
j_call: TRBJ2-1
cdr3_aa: CASSSTRDREVNEQFF
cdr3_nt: TGTGCCAGCAGCTCTACTCGGGACAGGGAGGTCAATGAGCAGTTCTTC

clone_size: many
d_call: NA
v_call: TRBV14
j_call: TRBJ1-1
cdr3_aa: CASSRLRGDTEAFF
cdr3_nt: TGTGCCAGCAGCCGGCTCAGGGGAGACACTGAAGCTTTCTTT

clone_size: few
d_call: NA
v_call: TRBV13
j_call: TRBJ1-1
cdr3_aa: CASSSTSGQRNAEAFF
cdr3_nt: TGTGCCAGCAGCTCTACTTCCGGACAGCGGAACGCTGAAGCTTTCTTT

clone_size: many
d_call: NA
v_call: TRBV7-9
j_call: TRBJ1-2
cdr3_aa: CASSFRASGYTF
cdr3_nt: TGTGCCAGCAGCTTCCGGGCCTCTGGCTACACCTTC

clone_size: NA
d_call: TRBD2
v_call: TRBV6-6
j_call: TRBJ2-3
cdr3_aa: CASIAGDTDTQYF
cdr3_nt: TGTGCCAGCATCGCGGGAGATACCGATACGCAGTATTTT

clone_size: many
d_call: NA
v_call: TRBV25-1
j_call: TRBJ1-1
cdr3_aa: CASRGTHGTEAFF
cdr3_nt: TGTGCCAGCAGGGGGACGCATGGAACTGAAGCTTTCTTT

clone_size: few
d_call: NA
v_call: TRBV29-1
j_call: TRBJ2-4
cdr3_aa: CSVLVHTNIQYF
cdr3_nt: TGCAGCGTCCTTGTCCACACGAACATTCAGTACTTC

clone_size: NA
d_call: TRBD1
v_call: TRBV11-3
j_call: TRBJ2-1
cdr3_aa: CASSRTGTGRGEQFF
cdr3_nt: TGTGCCAGCAGCCGAACCGGGACAGGGCGAGGTGAGCAGTTCTTC

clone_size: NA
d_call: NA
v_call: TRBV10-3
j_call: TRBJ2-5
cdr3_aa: CAVLGGGETQYF
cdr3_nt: TGTGCCGTCCTCGGTGGGGGAGAGACCCAGTACTTC

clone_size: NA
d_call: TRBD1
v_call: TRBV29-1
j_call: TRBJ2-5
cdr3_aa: CSASRGRETQYF
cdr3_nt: TGCAGCGCCTCAAGGGGGCGAGAGACCCAGTACTTC

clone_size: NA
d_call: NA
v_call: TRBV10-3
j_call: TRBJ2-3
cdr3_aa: CAISESIGRGTDTQYF
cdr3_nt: TGTGCCATCAGTGAGTCGATCGGACGAGGCACAGATACGCAGTATTTT

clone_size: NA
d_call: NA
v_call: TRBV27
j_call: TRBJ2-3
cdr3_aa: CASSFYYNKGYF
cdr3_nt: TGTGCCAGCAGTTTTTACTACAATAAGGGGTATTTT

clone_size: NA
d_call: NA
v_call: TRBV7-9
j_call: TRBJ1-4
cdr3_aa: CASSSDSLHKLFF
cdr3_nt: TGTGCCAGCAGCTCAGACAGCCTGCATAAACTGTTTTTT

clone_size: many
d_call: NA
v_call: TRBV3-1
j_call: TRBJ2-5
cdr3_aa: CASSDQETQYF
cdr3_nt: TGTGCCAGCAGCGATCAAGAGACCCAGTACTTC

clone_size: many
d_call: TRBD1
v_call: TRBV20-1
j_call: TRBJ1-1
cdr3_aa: CSAATGGNTEAFF
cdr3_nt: TGCAGTGCAGCAACAGGGGGGAACACTGAAGCTTTCTTT

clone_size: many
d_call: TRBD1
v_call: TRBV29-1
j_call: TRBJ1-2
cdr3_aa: CSVHLIVGTADGYTF
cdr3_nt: TGCAGCGTTCACCTAATTGTAGGGACAGCGGATGGCTACACCTTC

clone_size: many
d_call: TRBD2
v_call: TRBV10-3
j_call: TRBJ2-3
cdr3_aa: CAISLPGLAGGQSADTQYF
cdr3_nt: TGTGCCATCAGTCTCCCGGGACTAGCGGGGGGGCAGTCAGCAGATACGCAGTATTTT

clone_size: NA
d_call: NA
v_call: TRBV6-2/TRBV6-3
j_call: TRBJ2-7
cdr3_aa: CASSYFRATSYEQYF
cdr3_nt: TGTGCCAGCAGTTACTTCAGGGCAACCTCCTACGAGCAGTACTTC

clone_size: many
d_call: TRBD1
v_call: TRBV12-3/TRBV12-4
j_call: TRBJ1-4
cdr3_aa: CASSRGQGSNEKLFF
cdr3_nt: TGTGCCAGCAGCAGAGGACAGGGGTCTAATGAAAAACTGTTTTTT

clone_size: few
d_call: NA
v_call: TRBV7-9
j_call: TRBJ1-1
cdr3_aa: CASSFDRSNTEAFF
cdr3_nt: TGTGCCAGCAGCTTTGACAGATCGAACACTGAAGCTTTCTTT

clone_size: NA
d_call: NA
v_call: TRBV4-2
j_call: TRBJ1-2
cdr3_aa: CASSQELRKLF
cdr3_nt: TGTGCCAGCAGCCAAGAATTGAGGAAACTCTTC

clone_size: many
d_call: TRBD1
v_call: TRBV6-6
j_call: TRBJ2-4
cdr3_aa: CASSSPEQGQNIQYF
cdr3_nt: TGTGCCAGCAGTTCTCCCGAACAGGGGCAAAACATTCAGTACTTC

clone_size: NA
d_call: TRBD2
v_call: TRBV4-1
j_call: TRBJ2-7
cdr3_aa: CASSPSAPSGRINEQYF
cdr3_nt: TGCGCCAGCAGCCCGTCGGCCCCTAGCGGGAGGATCAACGAGCAGTACTTC

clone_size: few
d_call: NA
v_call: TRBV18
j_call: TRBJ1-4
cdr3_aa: CASSRMGPNEKLFF
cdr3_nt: TGTGCCAGCTCACGAATGGGACCTAATGAAAAACTGTTTTTT

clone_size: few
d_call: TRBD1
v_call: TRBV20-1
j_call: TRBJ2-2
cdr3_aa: CSARGLRTGATGELFF
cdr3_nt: TGCAGTGCTAGAGGCCTGCGGACAGGGGCCACCGGGGAGCTGTTTTTT

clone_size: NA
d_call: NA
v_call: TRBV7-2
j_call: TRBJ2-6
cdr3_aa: CASSPGYYSGANVLTF
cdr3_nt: TGTGCCAGCAGCCCGGGATATTACTCTGGGGCCAACGTCCTGACTTTC

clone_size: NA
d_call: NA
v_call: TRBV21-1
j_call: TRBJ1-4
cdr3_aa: CASSPGQGPRVSNEKLFF
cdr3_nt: TGTGCCAGCAGCCCGGGACAGGGCCCGCGAGTCTCTAATGAAAAACTGTTTTTT

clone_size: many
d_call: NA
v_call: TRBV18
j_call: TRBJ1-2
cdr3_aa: CASSADLDYGYTF
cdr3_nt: TGTGCCAGCTCAGCCGACCTCGACTATGGCTACACCTTC

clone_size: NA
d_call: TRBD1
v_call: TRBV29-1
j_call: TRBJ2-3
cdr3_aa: CSVDGTGDTQYF
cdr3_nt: TGCAGCGTTGATGGGACAGGAGATACGCAGTATTTT

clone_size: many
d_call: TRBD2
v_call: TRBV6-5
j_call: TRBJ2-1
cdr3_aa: CASSQLAGGKYEQFF
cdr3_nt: TGTGCCAGCAGCCAACTAGCGGGGGGGAAGTATGAGCAGTTCTTC

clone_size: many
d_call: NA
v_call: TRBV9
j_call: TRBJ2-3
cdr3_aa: CASSVEGGFSTDTQYF
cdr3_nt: TGTGCCAGCAGCGTAGAAGGAGGGTTTAGCACAGATACGCAGTATTTT

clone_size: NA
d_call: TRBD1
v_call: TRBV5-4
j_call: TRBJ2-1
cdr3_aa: CASSLGDRDNNEQFF
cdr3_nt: TGTGCCAGCAGCTTGGGGGACAGGGATAACAATGAGCAGTTCTTC

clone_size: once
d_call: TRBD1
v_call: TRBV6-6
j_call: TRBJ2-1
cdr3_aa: CASSGTGYEQFF
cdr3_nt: TGTGCCAGCAGTGGGACAGGGTATGAGCAGTTCTTC

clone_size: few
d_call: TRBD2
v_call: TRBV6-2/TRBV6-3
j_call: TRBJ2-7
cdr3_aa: CASSYQLALKQYF
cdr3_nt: TGTGCCAGCAGTTACCAACTAGCGCTGAAGCAGTACTTC

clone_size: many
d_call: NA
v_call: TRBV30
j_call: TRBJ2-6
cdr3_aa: CAWRETSGANVLTF
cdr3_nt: TGTGCCTGGAGGGAGACCTCTGGGGCCAACGTCCTGACTTTC

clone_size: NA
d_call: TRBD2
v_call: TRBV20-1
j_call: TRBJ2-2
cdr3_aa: CSASGTSGRWYTGELFF
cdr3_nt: TGCAGTGCCTCCGGGACTAGCGGGAGGTGGTACACCGGGGAGCTGTTTTTT

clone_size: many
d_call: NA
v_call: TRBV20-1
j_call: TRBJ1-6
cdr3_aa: CSALGWGDSPLHF
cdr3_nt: TGCAGTGCTCTGGGGTGGGGCGATTCACCCCTCCACTTT

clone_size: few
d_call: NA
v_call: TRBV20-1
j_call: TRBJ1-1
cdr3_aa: CSADRTENTEAFF
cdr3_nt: TGCAGTGCTGACCGGACGGAAAACACTGAAGCTTTCTTT

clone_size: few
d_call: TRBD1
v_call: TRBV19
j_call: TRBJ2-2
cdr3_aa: CASSTPGQGVTGELFF
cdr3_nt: TGTGCCAGTAGTACTCCGGGACAGGGCGTCACCGGGGAGCTGTTTTTT

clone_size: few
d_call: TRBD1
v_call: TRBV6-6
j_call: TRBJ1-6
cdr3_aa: CASSYFRGQSSNSPLHF
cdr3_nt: TGTGCCAGCAGTTACTTCAGGGGGCAAAGTTCTAATTCACCCCTCCACTTT

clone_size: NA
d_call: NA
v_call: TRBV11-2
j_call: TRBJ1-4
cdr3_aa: CASSFGRPNEKLFF
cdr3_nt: TGTGCCAGCAGCTTCGGACGGCCTAATGAAAAACTGTTTTTT

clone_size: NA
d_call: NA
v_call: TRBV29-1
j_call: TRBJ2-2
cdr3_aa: CSVEDENTGELFF
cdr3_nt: TGCAGCGTTGAAGACGAGAACACCGGGGAGCTGTTTTTT

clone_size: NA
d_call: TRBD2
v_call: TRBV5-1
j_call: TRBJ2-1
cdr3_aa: CASSLVASGSGNEQFF
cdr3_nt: TGCGCCAGCAGCTTGGTGGCTAGCGGGAGTGGCAATGAGCAGTTCTTC

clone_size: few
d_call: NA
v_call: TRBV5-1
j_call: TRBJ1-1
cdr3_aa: CASSLGSAGTEAFF
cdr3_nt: TGCGCCAGCAGCTTGGGGTCGGCGGGCACTGAAGCTTTCTTT

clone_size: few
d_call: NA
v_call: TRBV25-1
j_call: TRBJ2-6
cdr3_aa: CASLSSSSGANVLTF
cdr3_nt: TGTGCCAGCCTATCCTCCAGCTCTGGGGCCAACGTCCTGACTTTC

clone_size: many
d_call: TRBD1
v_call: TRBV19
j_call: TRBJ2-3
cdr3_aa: CASSMPTGGDSDTQYF
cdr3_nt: TGTGCCAGTAGTATGCCGACAGGGGGAGATTCCGATACGCAGTATTTT

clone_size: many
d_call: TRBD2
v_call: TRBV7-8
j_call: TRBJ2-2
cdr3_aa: CASSSILAGGGGELFF
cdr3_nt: TGTGCCAGCAGCTCCATACTAGCGGGAGGTGGAGGGGAGCTGTTTTTT

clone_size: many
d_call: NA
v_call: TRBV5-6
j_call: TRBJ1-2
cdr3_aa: CASSQRIYGYTF
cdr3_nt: TGTGCCAGCAGCCAGAGGATCTATGGCTACACCTTC

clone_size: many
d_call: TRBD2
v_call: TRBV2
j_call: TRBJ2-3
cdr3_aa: CASSAGGATDTQYF
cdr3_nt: TGTGCCAGCAGTGCCGGGGGGGCCACAGATACGCAGTATTTT

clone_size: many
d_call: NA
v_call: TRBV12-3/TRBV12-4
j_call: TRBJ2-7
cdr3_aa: CASSLPKRQGWGDYEQYF
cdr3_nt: TGTGCCAGCAGTTTACCGAAAAGACAGGGCTGGGGGGACTACGAGCAGTACTTC

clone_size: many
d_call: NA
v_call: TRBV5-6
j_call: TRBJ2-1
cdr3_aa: CASSLAWAGNDEQFF
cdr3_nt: TGTGCCAGCAGCTTGGCGTGGGCAGGTAACGATGAGCAGTTCTTC

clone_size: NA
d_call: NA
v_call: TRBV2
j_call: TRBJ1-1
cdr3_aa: CASSAARGEAFF
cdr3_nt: TGTGCCAGCAGTGCTGCTCGGGGTGAAGCTTTCTTT